A single T cell receptor beta chain is shown here with its context. The source of the sample is a study of T cell responses to AZD1222 COVID-19 vaccine. Profiling relied on immunoSEQ multiplex PCR, and the TCRdb table lists in-frame clones only, not all of them. The table shows tens of thousands of clones, with almost 80% occurring only once. Germline CDR1 LNHDA, CDR2 SQIVND (reference sequence). The CDR3 is made up of 16 amino acids. Trimming took 7 bases from V and 2 from J; bases not matched to a gene: 10. The receptor was isolated from an adult in good health. Sequenced material: peripheral blood, taken on day 0 of AZD1222 vaccination. The J gene is TRBJ2-2, the V gene TRBV19; 7 positions match TRBD2. The CDR3 sequence: CASTPAGVVNTGELFF. CDR3 DNA: TGTGCCAGTACCCCGGCGGGGGTGGTAAACACCGGGGAGCTGTTTTTT.